These 13 T cell receptor beta chains came from one sample sequenced in a study of cytomegalovirus exposure and HLA in healthy donors. The PCR employed 60 Vbeta primers together with 13 Jbeta primers. This table comes from immunoSEQ multiplex PCR, and its TCRdb copy is limited to in-frame clones, with some not included. Among approximately 120,000 clones listed, around three quarters were seen once. Sequences were obtained from PBMCs. All receptors derive from a man aged 25 to 45 in good health and CMV-seropositive.

This clone occurred a few times. The gene calls are TRBV5-1 and TRBJ2-7; D might be TRBD1 (5 bases). V was shortened by 0 bases and J by 3 bases, with 7 bases between the two germline ends. The CDR3 is made up of 13 amino acids. Germline CDR1 and CDR2: SGHRS and YFSETQ. This CDR3 reads CASSLDRIYEQYF. The CDR3, as DNA: TGCGCCAGCAGCTTGGACAGGATCTACGAGCAGTACTTC. Based on the CDR3 plus reference TRBV5-1 and TRBJ2-7, the full variable domain is KAGVTQTPRYLIKTRGQQVTLSCSPISGHRSVSWYQQTPGQGLQFLFEYFSETQRNKGNFPGRFSGRQFSNSRSEMNVSTLELGDSALYLCASSLDRIYEQYFGPGTRLTVT.

The V gene is TRBV6-1, the J gene TRBJ2-2; TRBD2 matches at 14 bases. Trimming took 4 bases from V and 4 from J; bases not matched to a gene: 5. Germline CDR1 is MNHNS and CDR2 is SASEGT. This CDR3 is built from 17 residues. CDR3 loop: CASSGLAGGWSTGELFF. The CDR3 region has the DNA TGTGCCAGCAGTGGACTAGCGGGGGGGTGGAGCACCGGGGAGCTGTTTTTT.

The chain joins TRBV28 to TRBJ1-6, with D possibly TRBD1 on 5 matching bases. V was trimmed by 6 bases and J by 7 bases, leaving 16 bases between them. The CDR3 spans 15 residues. The germline gives CDR1 MDHEN, CDR2 SYDVKM. CDR3 coding DNA: TGTGCCAGCAGGGGATATGGGGGGTTCAATTCACCCCTCCACTTT. It codes for CASRGYGGFNSPLHF.

The J gene is TRBJ1-1, the V gene TRBV28, with D possibly TRBD1 on 5 matching bases. V gave up 6 bases and J gave up 4 bases, with 9 bases separating them. This CDR3 has 12 residues. Germline V gene sequence: CDR1 MDHEN, CDR2 SYDVKM. The CDR3: CASRGQGTEAFF. The CDR3 nucleotides read TGTGCCAGCAGGGGCCAGGGCACTGAAGCTTTCTTT.

The V and J genes are TRBV9 and TRBJ2-3; 8 bases fit TRBD2. Germline loops: CDR1 SGDLS, CDR2 YYNGEE. CDR3 size: 13 residues. V was pared by 4 bases and J by 5 bases, with 3 bases of the junction left unmatched. CDR3 amino acids: CASSTSGGDTQYF. The CDR3 nucleotides read TGTGCCAGCAGCACCAGCGGGGGAGATACGCAGTATTTT.

CDR3 sequence: CASRAKGVSEQFF. CDR3 bases: TGTGCCAGCAGGGCTAAGGGGGTCTCCGAGCAGTTCTTC. The chain carries TRBV25-1 and TRBJ2-1; D is perhaps TRBD1 (6 bases). CDR3 length: 13 residues. Per germline, CDR1 MGHDK and CDR2 SYGVNS. With 6 bases removed from V and 10 bases from J, the gap between germline ends came to 16 bases.

This clone was seen only a few times. The chain has TRBV7-9 and TRBJ1-4; 7 positions match TRBD1. The CDR3 length is 16 residues. Germline CDR1 reads SEHNR; CDR2 reads FQNEAQ (reference sequence). Trimming removed 3 bases from V and 2 bases from J; junction bases left unmatched: 6. The CDR3, as DNA: TGTGCCAGCAGCTTCCCGGGACAGAGTACTAATGAAAAACTGTTTTTT. This encodes CASSFPGQSTNEKLFF.

The rearrangement links TRBV7-3 to TRBJ2-5, with a tentative D call TRBD1 (6 bases). V lost 5 bases, J lost 2 bases, and 15 bases lay in between. Germline assignment: CDR1 SGHTA and CDR2 FQGTGA. CDR3 length equals 15 residues. The CDR3 region is CASSQTGLIQETQYF. The CDR3 region has the DNA TGTGCCAGCAGCCAAACAGGGTTGATTCAAGAGACCCAGTACTTC.

The chain's CDR3 is CASSAQANTEAFF. The CDR3 bases are TGTGCCAGCAGTGCACAGGCGAACACTGAAGCTTTCTTT. The chain links TRBV6-1 to TRBJ1-1; the D gene is possibly TRBD1 (5 bases). Germline CDR1 MNHNS, CDR2 SASEGT. Trimming took off 4 bases at V and 1 base at J, with 7 bases between the two ends. The CDR3 totals 13 residues.

The chain joins TRBV6-6 to TRBJ1-4; a possible D gene is TRBD1 (6 bases). Per germline, CDR1 MNHNY and CDR2 SVGAGI (reference sequence). The CDR3 is 15 residues long. The V and J ends lost 6 bases and 2 bases respectively, with 13 bases between them. CDR3 sequence reads: CASRARGSTNEKLFF. DNA for the CDR3: TGTGCCAGCAGGGCTAGGGGGAGCACTAATGAAAAACTGTTTTTT.

The chain links TRBV5-4 to TRBJ2-7; 7 nucleotides agree with TRBD1. After removal of 5 bases from V and 1 base from J, the junction contained 9 bases not matched to a gene. The CDR3 loop spans 15 amino acids. Germline CDR1 SGHNT, CDR2 YYREEE (reference sequence). The CDR3 reads CASSITGAPSYEQYF. The CDR3 region has the DNA TGTGCCAGCAGTATAACAGGGGCCCCATCCTACGAGCAGTACTTC.

This clone was counted only a few times. This chain uses TRBV7-9 with TRBJ1-1; 7 positions match TRBD1. The CDR3 has 17 amino acids. Germline V lookup: CDR1 SEHNR, CDR2 FQNEAQ (reference sequence). Trimming removed 6 bases from V and 3 bases from J; junction bases left unmatched: 16. As DNA, the CDR3 is TGTGCCAGCAGGCCGAGACAGGGATTGGGACTGGACACTGAAGCTTTCTTT. Its protein product is CASRPRQGLGLDTEAFF.

The rearrangement joins TRBV21-1 to TRBJ2-5; TRBD2, the table's D call, lacks a check against the DNA. TRBV21-1 corresponds to a pseudogene. This CDR3 is 15 amino acids long. The CDR3 region is CASSKASAHQETQYF. DNA of the CDR3: TGTGCCAGCAGCAAAGCCAGCGCCCATCAGGAGACCCAGTACTTC.